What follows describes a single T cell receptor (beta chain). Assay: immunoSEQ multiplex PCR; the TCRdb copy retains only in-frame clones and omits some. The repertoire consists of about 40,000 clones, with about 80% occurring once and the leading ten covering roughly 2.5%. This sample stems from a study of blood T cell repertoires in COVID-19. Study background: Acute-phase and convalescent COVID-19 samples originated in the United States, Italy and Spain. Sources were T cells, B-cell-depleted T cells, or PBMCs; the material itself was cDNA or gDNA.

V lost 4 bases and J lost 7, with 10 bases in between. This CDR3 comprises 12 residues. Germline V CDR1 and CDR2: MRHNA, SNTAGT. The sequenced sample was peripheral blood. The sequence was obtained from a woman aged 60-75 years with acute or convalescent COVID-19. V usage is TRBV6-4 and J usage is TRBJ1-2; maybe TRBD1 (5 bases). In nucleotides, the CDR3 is TGTGCCAGCAGTGGCGGACATTCTGGCTACACCTTC. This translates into CASSGGHSGYTF.